This T cell receptor beta chain stems from a study of cytotoxic CD8 clonotypes in ibrutinib-treated CLL. Sequencing used immunoSEQ multiplex PCR; TCRdb keeps in-frame clones, though not all of them. The sample lists 200,000 to 250,000 clones, around 75% occurring once. In this sample, this clone turned up once. The CDR3 extends over 16 amino acids. Sequenced material: PBMCs, taken after 12 months of ibrutinib treatment. The chain couples TRBV21-1 to TRBJ1-1; the D call of TRBD1 is as the table states it, not checked on the DNA. TRBV21-1 is tagged as a pseudogene. The TCR comes from a human donor with chronic lymphocytic leukemia. As DNA, the CDR3 is TGTGCCAGCAGCAAGCCCTCCGGGACAGACAACACTGAAGCTTTCTTT. This sequence encodes CASSKPSGTDNTEAFF.